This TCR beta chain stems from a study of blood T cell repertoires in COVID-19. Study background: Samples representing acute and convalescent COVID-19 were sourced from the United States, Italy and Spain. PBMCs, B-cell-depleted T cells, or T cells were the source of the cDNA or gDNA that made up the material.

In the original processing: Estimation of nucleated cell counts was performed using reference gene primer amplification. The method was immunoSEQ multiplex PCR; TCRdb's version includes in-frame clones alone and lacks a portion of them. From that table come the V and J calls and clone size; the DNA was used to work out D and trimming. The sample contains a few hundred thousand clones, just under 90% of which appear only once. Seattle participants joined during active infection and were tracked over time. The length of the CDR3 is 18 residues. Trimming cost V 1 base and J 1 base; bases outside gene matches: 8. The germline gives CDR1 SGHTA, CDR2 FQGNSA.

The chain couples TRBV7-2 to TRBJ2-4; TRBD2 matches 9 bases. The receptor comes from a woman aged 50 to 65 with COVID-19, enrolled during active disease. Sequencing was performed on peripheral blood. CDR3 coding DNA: TGTGCCAGCAGCTTAGGCCTAGCGGGAATCGGGGCCAAAAACATTCAGTACTTC. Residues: CASSLGLAGIGAKNIQYF.